These T cell receptor beta chains were read from a single sample in a study of blood T cell repertoires in COVID-19. Clones were read by immunoSEQ multiplex PCR, and TCRdb kept only the in-frame ones, dropping some. The sample has roughly 87,000 clones; around 72% are singletons. The sequencing sample was made of peripheral blood. All receptors come from an elderly woman with acute or convalescent COVID-19. Both conserved end residues are part of each CDR3. Each record gives: V gene, D gene, clone size, J gene, CDR3 protein, CDR3 DNA. A D gene is named only where the DNA matches it firmly. Not all rows give a size; the values are once, few, many and, for expanded clones, a class.

V gene: TRBV5-6
D gene: TRBD1
clone size: NA
J gene: TRBJ2-7
CDR3 protein: CASSPRTGPTYEQYF
CDR3 DNA: TGTGCCAGCAGCCCCAGGACAGGGCCCACCTACGAGCAGTACTTC

V gene: TRBV5-1
D gene: TRBD1
clone size: NA
J gene: TRBJ1-1
CDR3 protein: CASSATGAHTEAFF
CDR3 DNA: TGCGCCAGCAGCGCGACAGGGGCACACACTGAAGCTTTCTTT

V gene: TRBV28
D gene: TRBD1
clone size: NA
J gene: TRBJ1-2
CDR3 protein: CASISAVTGHYGYTF
CDR3 DNA: TGTGCCAGCATCTCCGCAGTGACAGGGCACTATGGCTACACCTTC

V gene: TRBV13
D gene: NA
clone size: NA
J gene: TRBJ2-4
CDR3 protein: CASSLLKNIQYF
CDR3 DNA: TGTGCCAGCAGCTTACTCAAAAACATTCAGTACTTC

V gene: TRBV2
D gene: NA
clone size: NA
J gene: TRBJ1-6
CDR3 protein: CASSESGGINSPLHF
CDR3 DNA: TGTGCCAGCAGTGAATCGGGGGGAATCAATTCACCCCTCCACTTT

V gene: TRBV28
D gene: TRBD1
clone size: NA
J gene: TRBJ1-2
CDR3 protein: CASILSGQGNYGYTF
CDR3 DNA: TGTGCCAGCATTCTATCCGGACAGGGTAACTATGGCTACACCTTC

V gene: TRBV20-1
D gene: TRBD2
clone size: NA
J gene: TRBJ2-3
CDR3 protein: CSASGWRGFTDTQYF
CDR3 DNA: TGCAGTGCTAGTGGTTGGCGGGGGTTTACAGATACGCAGTATTTT

V gene: TRBV5-8
D gene: NA
clone size: NA
J gene: TRBJ1-3
CDR3 protein: CASSGLTGRSGNTIYF
CDR3 DNA: TGTGCCAGCAGCGGGTTGACAGGTCGCTCTGGAAACACCATATATTTT

V gene: TRBV28
D gene: NA
clone size: few
J gene: TRBJ1-4
CDR3 protein: CASSRGSAMEKLFF
CDR3 DNA: TGTGCCAGCAGTCGGGGGTCCGCTATGGAAAAACTGTTTTTT

V gene: TRBV9
D gene: NA
clone size: few
J gene: TRBJ1-1
CDR3 protein: CASSVGVFPEGTEAFF
CDR3 DNA: TGTGCCAGCAGCGTAGGGGTCTTCCCGGAGGGGACTGAAGCTTTCTTT

V gene: TRBV18
D gene: NA
clone size: NA
J gene: TRBJ1-5
CDR3 protein: CASSPPSRDQPQHF
CDR3 DNA: TGTGCCAGCTCACCACCGTCGAGGGATCAGCCCCAGCATTTT

V gene: TRBV15
D gene: TRBD1
clone size: once
J gene: TRBJ1-4
CDR3 protein: CATSTGTGPEKLFF
CDR3 DNA: TGTGCCACCAGCACCGGGACAGGTCCTGAAAAACTGTTTTTT

V gene: TRBV5-1
D gene: NA
clone size: few
J gene: TRBJ2-2
CDR3 protein: CASRLRTGELFF
CDR3 DNA: TGCGCCAGCCGACTCCGCACCGGGGAGCTGTTTTTT

V gene: TRBV28
D gene: NA
clone size: NA
J gene: TRBJ1-6
CDR3 protein: CASSSQGGNSPLHF
CDR3 DNA: TGTGCCAGCAGTTCACAGGGTGGGAATTCACCCCTCCACTTT

V gene: TRBV2
D gene: TRBD2
clone size: few
J gene: TRBJ2-5
CDR3 protein: CASSERRGGLETQYF
CDR3 DNA: TGTGCCAGCAGTGAACGCCGGGGGGGCCTGGAGACCCAGTACTTC

V gene: TRBV20-1
D gene: TRBD1
clone size: NA
J gene: TRBJ2-3
CDR3 protein: CSASHRDRGRDTQYF
CDR3 DNA: TGCAGTGCTAGTCATAGGGACAGGGGAAGAGATACGCAGTATTTT

V gene: TRBV5-4
D gene: TRBD1
clone size: NA
J gene: TRBJ2-2
CDR3 protein: CASSTGVFNTGELFF
CDR3 DNA: TGTGCCAGCAGCACAGGGGTCTTCAACACCGGGGAGCTGTTTTTT

V gene: TRBV27
D gene: TRBD1
clone size: once
J gene: TRBJ1-6
CDR3 protein: CASSLLTGGLNSPLHF
CDR3 DNA: TGTGCCAGCAGTTTATTGACAGGGGGCCTAAATTCACCCCTCCACTTT

V gene: TRBV30
D gene: NA
clone size: once
J gene: TRBJ2-7
CDR3 protein: CAGTTGLLRSYEQYF
CDR3 DNA: TGTGCCGGAACGACAGGCCTGCTTAGGTCCTACGAGCAGTACTTC

V gene: TRBV28
D gene: NA
clone size: NA
J gene: TRBJ2-7
CDR3 protein: CASSTTGNTYEQYF
CDR3 DNA: TGTGCCAGCAGTACCACCGGGAACACCTACGAGCAGTACTTC

V gene: TRBV19
D gene: NA
clone size: NA
J gene: TRBJ2-7
CDR3 protein: CASSRDSYYEQYF
CDR3 DNA: TGTGCCAGTTCGCGGGACAGTTACTACGAGCAGTACTTC

V gene: TRBV9
D gene: NA
clone size: NA
J gene: TRBJ1-1
CDR3 protein: CASSVQGNTEAFF
CDR3 DNA: TGTGCCAGCAGCGTACAGGGTAACACTGAAGCTTTCTTT

V gene: TRBV5-4
D gene: NA
clone size: few
J gene: TRBJ2-5
CDR3 protein: CASKYRGGQETQYF
CDR3 DNA: TGTGCCAGCAAGTACAGGGGGGGACAAGAGACCCAGTACTTC

V gene: TRBV28
D gene: TRBD1
clone size: NA
J gene: TRBJ2-2
CDR3 protein: CASMRDRLTGELFF
CDR3 DNA: TGTGCCAGCATGAGGGACAGGCTAACCGGGGAGCTGTTTTTT

V gene: TRBV2
D gene: TRBD1
clone size: NA
J gene: TRBJ1-5
CDR3 protein: CASMGQNNQPQHF
CDR3 DNA: TGTGCCAGCATGGGACAGAACAATCAGCCCCAGCATTTT

V gene: TRBV9
D gene: NA
clone size: NA
J gene: TRBJ1-1
CDR3 protein: CASSPGVRVNTEAFF
CDR3 DNA: TGTGCCAGCAGCCCGGGGGTGCGGGTGAACACTGAAGCTTTCTTT

V gene: TRBV10-3
D gene: TRBD1
clone size: few
J gene: TRBJ1-1
CDR3 protein: CATLTGWNTEAFF
CDR3 DNA: TGTGCCACCCTGACAGGGTGGAACACTGAAGCTTTCTTT

V gene: TRBV5-6
D gene: TRBD2
clone size: NA
J gene: TRBJ2-5
CDR3 protein: CASSLGGLAQETQYF
CDR3 DNA: TGTGCCAGCAGCTTGGGCGGACTAGCACAAGAGACCCAGTACTTC